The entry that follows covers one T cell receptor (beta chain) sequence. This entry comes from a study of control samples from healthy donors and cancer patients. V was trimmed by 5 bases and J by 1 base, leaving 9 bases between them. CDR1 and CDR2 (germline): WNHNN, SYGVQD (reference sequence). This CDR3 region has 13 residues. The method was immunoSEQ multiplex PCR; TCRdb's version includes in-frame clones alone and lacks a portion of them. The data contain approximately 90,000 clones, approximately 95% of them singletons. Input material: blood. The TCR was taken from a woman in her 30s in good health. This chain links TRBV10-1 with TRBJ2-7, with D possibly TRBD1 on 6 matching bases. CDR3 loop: CASSNGQSYEQYF. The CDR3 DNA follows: TGCGCCAGCAGTAACGGACAGTCCTACGAGCAGTACTTC.